This T cell receptor beta chain was sequenced for a study of shared clonotypes between healthy human individuals (dated by TCRdb to the early 2020s). For the study in its entirety: Two women and a few men aged 18 to 49 years were included in the cohort. To estimate repertoire size and how much clonotypes are shared between individuals, the study performed deep sequencing of blood TCR repertoires from roughly five healthy adults. Per donor, leukapheresis produced somewhere between about 0.94 and 8.9 billion PBMCs. Per donor, three plates each were used for CD4 naive and CD4 memory, two for CD8 naive, and one for CD8 memory. Different laboratories and diverse techniques were used to prepare libraries and sequence TCR repertoires, to increase sequencing depth and limit assay-specific biases. On the study overall, not on this receptor specifically: Rarefaction of sorted-subset datasets indicated incomplete sequencing despite the large sequencing depth. Pairwise subsampling indicated that sequencing depth was expected to affect the degree of clonotype sharing among donors. Across a few donors, around 5.4% of naive CD4, approximately 4% of naive CD8, 2.3% of memory CD4, and 0.4% of memory CD8 clonotypes were shared. Sampling was limited to blood, and TCR repertoires in tissue likely differ from TCR repertoires in blood. Compared with non-shared clonotypes, the clonotypes found in all four sorted-subset donors had higher generation probabilities. Because the study included only a small number of donors, the genetic and exposure-history diversity represented was limited. Naive subsets generally had larger estimated clonotype richness than memory subsets did.

The donors were healthy, HIV-negative adults who had no recently reported acute infections or vaccinations. All donors were Caucasian adults living in Nashville, Tennessee, USA. Magnetic negative selection was used to enrich CD4+ T cells, after which naive cells were positively selected on CD45RA and the negative fraction became the memory subset. After blood collection by leukapheresis, PBMCs were isolated using Ficoll-Histopaque density gradient centrifugation and then cryopreserved in the vapor phase of liquid nitrogen. Analytical flow cytometry was used to check the purity and quantity of every magnetically sorted T cell population. Genomic DNA was isolated from each sorted fraction and quantified by UV absorbance on a Nanodrop 2000c. Taken from the germline V gene, the CDR1 and CDR2 loops are SGHNT and YENEEA. The CDR3 numbers 13 residues from cysteine through phenylalanine. Of all the DNA, just the CDR3 is kept, 39 bases in frame from base 1. The V end loses 6 bases and the J end loses 2 bases, and a stretch of 11 bases separates them.

As for this clone: No cognate antigen has been identified for it. No base qualities exist here, and no much larger clone lies one base off it.

Using the deep immunoSEQ assay, multiplex PCR amplified TCR CDR3 regions from genomic DNA. Extracted genomic DNA from each cell subset was spread evenly across all wells of several immunoSEQ 96-well plates, with each plate serving as a replicate. For sorted subsets, each replicate PCR was loaded with about 0.2 ug genomic DNA, equivalent to approximately 33,000 T cell genomes. The purified libraries were quantified using a Qubit 3.0 fluorometer, sized with a Bioanalyzer 2100, and then quantified again using the KAPA Library Quantification kit. Every immunoSEQ 96-well plate was sequenced on a dedicated single-read 150-cycle Illumina NextSeq 550 flow cell. The paper's processing steps were these. Because the immunoSEQ output included only junctional sequences and no quality scores, the filtering could not be the same as the filtering used for full-length reads. Sequences were annotated with PyIR, a Python wrapper for IgBLAST v1.9, using IMGT germline references to assign V/J genes and CDR3. Any read was removed if the V/J assignment was weak (E-value above 1e-6), the CDR3 was missing, or the read contained stop codons, out-of-frame junctions, or ambiguous translated residues. V3J clonotypes were defined by identical inferred V gene, J gene, and CDR3 amino acid sequence. Percentage overlap between repertoires was computed as shared unique clonotypes divided by the size of the smaller repertoire. Richness of each repertoire was evaluated using RTK rarefaction, the Chao1 estimator, and Recon v2.1 estimates of unobserved clonotypes. For all TCRbeta clonotypes obtained by the gDNA method from several donors, generation probabilities were computed with OLGA. Not all clones reach the TCRdb copy of this immuneACCESS table, which keeps in-frame sequences only. Checked studies attribute under half of the gap to unresolved V genes and leave the rest unexplained. D and trimming come from the DNA, and the V and J calls and clone size come from that table. The sample has about 1.1 million clones on record, 75% to 85% of them singletons. The ten largest clones add up to under 0.6% of the sample.

Input material: memory CD4+ T cells from PBMCs. The cell subset or site label here, explained by the study, means: CD45RA-negative fraction. This clonotype was obtained from a man aged 18 to 30 in good health. Some clones in this sample may be carry-over from other donors' samples. The chain is assembled from TRBV11-3 and TRBJ2-7; possibly the D gene is TRBD1, per 5 matching bases. The DNA sequence is as follows: TGTGCCAGCAGTTCAGTAGGGGCCTACGAGCAGTACTTC. Its amino acids are CASSSVGAYEQYF.